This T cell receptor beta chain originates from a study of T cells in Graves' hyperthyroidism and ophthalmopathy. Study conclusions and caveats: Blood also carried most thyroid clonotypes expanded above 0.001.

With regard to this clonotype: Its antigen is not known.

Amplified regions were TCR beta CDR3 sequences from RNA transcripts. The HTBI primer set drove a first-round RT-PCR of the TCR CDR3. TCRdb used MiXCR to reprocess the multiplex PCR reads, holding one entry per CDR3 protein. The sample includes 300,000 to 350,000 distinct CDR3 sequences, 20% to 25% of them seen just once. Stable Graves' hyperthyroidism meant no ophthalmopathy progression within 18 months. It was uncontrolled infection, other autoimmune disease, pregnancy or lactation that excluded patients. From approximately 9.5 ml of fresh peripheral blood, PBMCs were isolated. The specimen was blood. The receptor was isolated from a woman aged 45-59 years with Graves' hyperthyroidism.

The CDR3 DNA sequence: TGTGCCAGCAGTTACTCGACAGGGGGGGGCCCAGATACGCAGTATTTT. As protein: CASSYSTGGGPDTQYF. The gene calls are TRBV6-2 or TRBV6-3 and TRBJ2-3, with 9 bases aligning to TRBD1. The CDR3 loop spans 16 amino acids. Germline CDR1 is MNHEY and CDR2 is SVGEGT. V lost 0 bases and J lost 4; bases outside the gene matches: 5.